The present T cell receptor beta chain was sequenced within a study of tumor-infiltrating lymphocytes in primary liver carcinoma. Study results and limitations: The study found a significantly higher top-250-clone fraction in tumors than in blood (p = 0.039).

A primer matching the constant region was used to make TCR beta cDNA from 500 ng of total RNA. Three-round nested multiplex PCR performed with slightly modified ARM-PCR produced the TCR beta libraries. TCRdb processed the multiplex PCR reads anew with MiXCR; each CDR3 protein has one entry. This table has about 210,000 distinct CDR3 sequences, over 80% appearing once. Notes on this clonotype: What it binds is unknown. At one end the junction does not follow the germline gene, possibly because of a read error.

Extraction of RNA together with DNA used roughly 20-32 mg of unsorted bulk tissue. The cohort consisted of patients whose primary liver carcinoma was surgically resected. The sampling covered five separate regions of each tumor. Tumor samples all exceeded 75% viable tumor cells. The source of this sequence is a middle-aged man with primary liver carcinoma and hepatitis B virus infection. The sequenced material came from tumor tissue from primary liver carcinoma.

The CDR3 protein is CPSSSSYEQYF. For the CDR3, the DNA is TGTCCCAGCAGCTCATCCTACGAACAGTACTTC. The J gene is TRBJ2-7, the V gene TRBV7-8; D is uncertain. Germline lookup yields CDR1 SGHVS and CDR2 FQNEAQ. CDR3 length: 11 residues.